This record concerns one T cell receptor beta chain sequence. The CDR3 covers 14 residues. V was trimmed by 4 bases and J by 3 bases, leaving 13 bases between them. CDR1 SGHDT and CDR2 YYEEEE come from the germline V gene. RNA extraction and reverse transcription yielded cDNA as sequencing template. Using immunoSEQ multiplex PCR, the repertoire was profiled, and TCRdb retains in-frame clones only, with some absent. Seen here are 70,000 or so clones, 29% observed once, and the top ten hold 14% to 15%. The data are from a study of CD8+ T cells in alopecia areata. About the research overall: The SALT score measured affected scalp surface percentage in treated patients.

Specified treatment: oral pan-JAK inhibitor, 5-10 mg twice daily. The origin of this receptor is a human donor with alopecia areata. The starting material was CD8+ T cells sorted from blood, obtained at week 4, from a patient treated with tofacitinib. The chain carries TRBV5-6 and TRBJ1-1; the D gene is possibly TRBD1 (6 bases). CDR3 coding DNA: TGTGCCAGCAGCCGAATGGGGGGCTACACTGAAGCTTTCTTT. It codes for CASSRMGGYTEAFF.